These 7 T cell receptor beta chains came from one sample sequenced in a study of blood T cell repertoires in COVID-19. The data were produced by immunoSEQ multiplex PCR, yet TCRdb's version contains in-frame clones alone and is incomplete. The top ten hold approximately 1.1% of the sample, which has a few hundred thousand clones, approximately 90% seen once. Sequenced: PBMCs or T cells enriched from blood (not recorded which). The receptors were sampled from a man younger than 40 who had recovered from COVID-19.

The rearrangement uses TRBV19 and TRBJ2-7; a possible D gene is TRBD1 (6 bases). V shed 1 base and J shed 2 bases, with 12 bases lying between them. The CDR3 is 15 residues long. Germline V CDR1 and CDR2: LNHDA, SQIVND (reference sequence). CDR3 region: CASSIGTEITYEQYF. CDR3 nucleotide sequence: TGTGCCAGTAGTATAGGGACAGAGATAACCTACGAGCAGTACTTC.

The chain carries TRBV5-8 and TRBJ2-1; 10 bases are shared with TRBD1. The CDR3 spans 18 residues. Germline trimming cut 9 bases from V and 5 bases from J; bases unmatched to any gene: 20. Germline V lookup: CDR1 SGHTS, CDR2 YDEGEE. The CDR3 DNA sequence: TGTGCCACCCACGCCTTGGGGAGGGACAGGGGACTAAACAATGAGCAGTTCTTC. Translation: CATHALGRDRGLNNEQFF.

The CDR3 coding sequence is TGTGCCAGCAGCTTAGGTGCTGCCCTAATAAATGAGCAGTTCTTC. Translating it yields CASSLGAALINEQFF. The rearrangement uses TRBV11-3 and TRBJ2-1; no clear D. Between the trimmed V and J ends, which lost 1 base and 7 bases, there was a span of 14 bases. This CDR3 spans 15 amino acids. Germline CDR1 reads SGHNT; CDR2 reads YENEEA.

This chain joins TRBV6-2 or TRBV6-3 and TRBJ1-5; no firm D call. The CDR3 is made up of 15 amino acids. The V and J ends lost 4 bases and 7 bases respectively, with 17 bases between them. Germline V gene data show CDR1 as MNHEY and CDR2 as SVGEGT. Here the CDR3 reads CASSSTAPGLQPQHF. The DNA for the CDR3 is TGTGCCAGCAGTTCAACGGCTCCCGGACTCCAGCCCCAGCATTTT.

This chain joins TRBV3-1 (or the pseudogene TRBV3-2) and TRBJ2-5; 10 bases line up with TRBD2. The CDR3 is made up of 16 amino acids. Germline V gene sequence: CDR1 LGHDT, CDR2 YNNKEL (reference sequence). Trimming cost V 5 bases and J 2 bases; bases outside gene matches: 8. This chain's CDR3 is CASSTPGLARQETQYF. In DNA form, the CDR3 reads TGTGCCAGCAGCACACCGGGACTAGCGAGACAAGAGACCCAGTACTTC.

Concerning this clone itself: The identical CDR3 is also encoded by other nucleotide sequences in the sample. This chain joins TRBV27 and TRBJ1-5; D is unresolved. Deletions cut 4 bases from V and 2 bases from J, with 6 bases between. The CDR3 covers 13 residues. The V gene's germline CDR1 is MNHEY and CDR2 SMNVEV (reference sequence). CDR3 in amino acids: CASSSTGNQPQHF. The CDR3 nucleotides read TGTGCCAGCAGTTCAACAGGCAATCAGCCCCAGCATTTT.

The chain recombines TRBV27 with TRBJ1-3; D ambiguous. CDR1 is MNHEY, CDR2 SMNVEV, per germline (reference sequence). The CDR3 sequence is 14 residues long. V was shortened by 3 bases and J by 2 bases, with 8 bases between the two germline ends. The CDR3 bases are TGTGCCAGCAGTTTGTCCCTCGCTGGAAACACCATATATTTT. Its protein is CASSLSLAGNTIYF.